The 16 T cell receptor beta chains presented below share a single source sample, sequenced in a study of cytomegalovirus exposure and HLA in healthy donors. The data were produced by immunoSEQ multiplex PCR, yet TCRdb's version contains in-frame clones alone and is incomplete. The profile shows fewer than 250,000 clones, 75% to 90% of them singletons. The sequenced sample was PBMCs. All receptors derive from a woman aged 25-40 years in good health and CMV-seropositive.

This chain joins TRBV9 and TRBJ2-1, with 9 bases identical to TRBD2. CDR1 is SGDLS and CDR2 is YYNGEE in the germline V gene. The CDR3 runs to 15 residues. Trimming took 4 bases from V and 3 from J; bases not matched to a gene: 5. The DNA of the CDR3 is TGTGCCAGCAGCTCGGGACTAGCAGACTACAATGAGCAGTTCTTC. Translation: CASSSGLADYNEQFF. The variable domain in full, completed from reference TRBV9 and TRBJ2-1, reads DSGVTQTPKHLITATGQRVTLRCSPRSGDLSVYWYQQSLDQGLQFLIQYYNGEERAKGNILERFSAQQFPDLHSELNLSSLELGDSALYFCASSSGLADYNEQFFGPGTRLTVL.

The chain couples TRBV6-5 to TRBJ2-7; no definite D call. Trimming removed 0 bases at V and 3 bases at J, with 12 bases between. The CDR3 is 15 residues long. Germline loops: CDR1 MNHEY, CDR2 SVGAGI. The CDR3, as DNA: TGTGCCAGCAGTTACTCGTTCAGACAAGGCTACGAGCAGTACTTC. This encodes CASSYSFRQGYEQYF.

This clone appeared a single time. The chain recombines TRBV5-1 with TRBJ1-2, with TRBD1 matching 9 bases. V gave up 2 bases and J gave up 5 bases; unmatched junction bases: 4. Germline values: CDR1 SGHRS, CDR2 YFSETQ. The CDR3 loop spans 14 amino acids. CDR3 loop: CASSLGQGPYGYTF. CDR3 coding DNA: TGCGCCAGCAGCTTAGGACAGGGGCCATATGGCTACACCTTC.

The J gene is TRBJ2-3, the V gene TRBV7-2; no clear D gene. V was cut by 1 base and J by 0 bases, with 8 bases left in between. CDR3 size: 15 residues. Germline V gene data show CDR1 as SGHTA and CDR2 as FQGNSA. Here the CDR3 DNA reads TGTGCCAGCAGCTTAGACTTAGAAAGCACAGATACGCAGTATTTT. This codes for CASSLDLESTDTQYF.

This chain uses TRBV27 with TRBJ1-2, with TRBD1 matching over 7 bases. The junction had 6 bases not matched to a gene; V was cut back by 6 bases and J by 5 bases. This CDR3 region has 13 residues. CDR1 and CDR2 (germline): MNHEY, SMNVEV (reference sequence). CDR3 DNA: TGTGCCAGCAGCAAGGGGGCCGTATATGGCTACACCTTC. Protein sequence: CASSKGAVYGYTF.

CDR3 protein: CASSKSGETQYF. Written as DNA, the CDR3 is TGTGCCAGCAGCAAGAGCGGTGAGACCCAGTACTTC. This rearrangement joins TRBV7-6 to TRBJ2-5; maybe TRBD2 (5 bases). Trimming cost V 5 bases and J 5 bases, with 9 bases left between them. The CDR3 length is 12 residues. The germline CDR1 and CDR2 sequences are SGHVS and FNYEAQ.

The chain combines TRBV5-3 with TRBJ2-5; tentatively, D is TRBD1 (6 bases). TRBV5-3 counts as an open reading frame of uncertain function. The CDR3 is made up of 13 amino acids. V was shortened by 4 bases and J by 2 bases, with 9 bases between the two germline ends. Written as DNA, the CDR3 is TGTGCCAGAAGCACCGGACAGCAAGAGACCCAGTACTTC. It specifies CARSTGQQETQYF.

The CDR3 DNA reads TGTGCCAGCAGCTTAGGGGCTAGCAACAATGAGCAGTTCTTC. Amino acids: CASSLGASNNEQFF. The chain employs TRBV7-2 and TRBJ2-1; TRBD2 is a possible D gene (5 bases). Germline values: CDR1 SGHTA, CDR2 FQGNSA. The CDR3 covers 14 residues. The V end lost 1 base, the J end lost 5 bases, and 9 bases lay between the germline ends. The full variable domain, with the rest looked up from reference TRBV7-2 and TRBJ2-1, is GAGVSQSPSNKVTEKGKDVELRCDPISGHTALYWYRQSLGQGLEFLIYFQGNSAPDKSGLPSDRFSAERTGGSVSTLTIQRTQQEDSAVYLCASSLGASNNEQFFGPGTRLTVL.

The chain has TRBV5-1 and TRBJ2-1; D is undetermined. Trimming stripped 4 bases from V and 5 bases from J, with 10 bases between. CDR1 SGHRS and CDR2 YFSETQ come from the germline V gene. This CDR3 region has 13 residues. CDR3 sequence: CASSPQPNNEQFF. The DNA for the CDR3 is TGCGCCAGCAGCCCGCAACCTAACAATGAGCAGTTCTTC.

The chain links TRBV27 to TRBJ1-2, with D possibly being TRBD1 (6 bases). Trimming left V 6 bases short and J 1 base short, with 12 bases between. Germline V CDR1 and CDR2: MNHEY, SMNVEV (reference sequence). The CDR3 loop spans 14 amino acids. CDR3 region: CASSPEDSNYGYTF. The CDR3 bases are TGTGCCAGCAGCCCGGAGGACAGTAACTATGGCTACACCTTC.

Of note for this clone: Other DNA sequences in the sample encode the same CDR3. V is TRBV30 and J is TRBJ1-1, with a tentative D call TRBD1 (5 bases). V was pared by 2 bases and J by 4 bases, with 5 bases between. CDR3 length: 11 residues. Germline CDR1 and CDR2: GTSNPN and SVGIG (reference sequence). The CDR3 DNA reads TGTGCCTGGAGTAGGGGCACTGAAGCTTTCTTT. Translated, it gives CAWSRGTEAFF.

The chain is built from TRBV15 and TRBJ1-1; TRBD1 is a possible D gene (5 bases). Germline CDR1 LNHNV, CDR2 YYDKDF (reference sequence). This CDR3 is 13 amino acids long. Trimming left V 4 bases short and J 0 bases short, with 6 bases between. The CDR3 region is CATSTGMNTEAFF. For the CDR3, the DNA is TGTGCCACCAGCACAGGGATGAACACTGAAGCTTTCTTT.

This clone was counted a few times. The gene calls are TRBV19 and TRBJ2-3, with 9 positions matching TRBD1. This CDR3 has 14 amino acids. CDR1 is LNHDA and CDR2 is SQIVND in the germline V gene (reference sequence). The junction had 7 bases not matched to a gene; V was cut back by 7 bases and J by 5 bases. The CDR3 spells CASTATGGRDTQYF. The DNA for the CDR3 is TGTGCCAGTACCGCGACAGGGGGGAGAGATACGCAGTATTTT.

Of note for this clone: Other DNA sequences in this specimen translate into the identical CDR3. The V call is TRBV19, the J call TRBJ1-2, with 7 bases that match TRBD1. After removal of 0 bases from V and 3 bases from J, the junction contained 1 base not matched to a gene. The CDR3 is made up of 14 amino acids. Looked up from germline, CDR1 is LNHDA and CDR2 is SQIVND (reference sequence). CDR3: CASSIDTGDYGYTF. The CDR3 nucleotides are TGTGCCAGTAGTATAGACACAGGGGACTATGGCTACACCTTC. The full variable domain, rest sourced from reference TRBV19 and TRBJ1-2, is DGGITQSPKYLFRKEGQNVTLSCEQNLNHDAMYWYRQDPGQGLRLIYYSQIVNDFQKGDIAEGYSVSREKKESFPLTVTSAQKNPTAFYLCASSIDTGDYGYTFGSGTRLTVV.

This clone was observed a handful of times. This rearrangement joins TRBV27 to TRBJ2-7; D is perhaps TRBD2 (6 bases). Germline V lookup: CDR1 MNHEY, CDR2 SMNVEV (reference sequence). The CDR3 is made up of 16 amino acids. V lost 4 bases to trimming and J lost 7 bases, with 23 bases between them. CDR3 residues: CASSWAAGSFKAEQYF. The CDR3 DNA is TGTGCCAGCAGTTGGGCCGCGGGGTCTTTCAAGGCAGAGCAGTACTTC.

This chain uses TRBV5-1 with TRBJ2-7; D could derive from TRBD1 or TRBD2 (5 bases each). The CDR3 covers 15 residues. Germline-derived CDR1 and CDR2 are SGHRS and YFSETQ. Trimming stripped 1 base from V and 0 bases from J, with 11 bases between. CDR3 amino acids: CASSLQGPISYEQYF. Here the CDR3 DNA reads TGCGCCAGCAGCTTGCAGGGACCTATCTCCTACGAGCAGTACTTC.